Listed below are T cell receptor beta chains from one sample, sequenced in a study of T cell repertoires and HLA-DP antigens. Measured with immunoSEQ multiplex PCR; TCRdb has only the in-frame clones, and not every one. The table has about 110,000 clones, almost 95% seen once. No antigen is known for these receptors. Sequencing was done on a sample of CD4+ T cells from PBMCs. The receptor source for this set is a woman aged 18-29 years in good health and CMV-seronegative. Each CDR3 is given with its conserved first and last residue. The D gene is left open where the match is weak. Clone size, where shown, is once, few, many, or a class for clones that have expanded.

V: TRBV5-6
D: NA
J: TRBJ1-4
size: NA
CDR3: CASSLDRGEKLFF
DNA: TGTGCCAGCAGCTTGGATCGGGGGGAAAAACTGTTTTTT

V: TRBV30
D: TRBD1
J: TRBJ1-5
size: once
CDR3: CAWSSSTGGQPQHF
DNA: TGTGCCTGGAGTTCCTCGACAGGGGGCCAGCCCCAGCATTTT

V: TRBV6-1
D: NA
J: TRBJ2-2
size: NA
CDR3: CASSGVGGGTGELFF
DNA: TGTGCCAGCAGTGGAGTGGGAGGGGGCACCGGGGAGCTGTTTTTT

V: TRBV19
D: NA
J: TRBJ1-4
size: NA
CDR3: CASSAPGFRGEKLFF
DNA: TGTGCCAGTAGTGCCCCGGGATTTAGGGGTGAAAAACTGTTTTTT

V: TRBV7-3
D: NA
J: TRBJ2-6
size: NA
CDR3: CASSLSSNSGANVLTF
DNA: TGTGCCAGCAGCTTATCATCTAACTCTGGGGCCAACGTCCTGACTTTC

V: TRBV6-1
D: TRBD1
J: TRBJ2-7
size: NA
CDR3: CASSSNRGGYEQYF
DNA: TGTGCCAGCAGTTCAAACAGGGGTGGGTACGAGCAGTACTTC

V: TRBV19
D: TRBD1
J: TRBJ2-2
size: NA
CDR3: CASSIFLQGADTGELFF
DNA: TGTGCCAGTAGTATTTTCCTTCAGGGGGCGGACACCGGGGAGCTGTTTTTT

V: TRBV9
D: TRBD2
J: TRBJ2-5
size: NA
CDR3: CASSGVAGVQETQYF
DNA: TGTGCCAGCAGCGGCGTAGCGGGAGTCCAAGAGACCCAGTACTTC

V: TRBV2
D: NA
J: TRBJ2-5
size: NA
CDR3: CASIEGETQYF
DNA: TGTGCCAGCATCGAAGGGGAGACCCAGTACTTC

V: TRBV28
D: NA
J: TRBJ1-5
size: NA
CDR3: CASSLSQNQPQHF
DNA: TGTGCCAGCAGTTTAAGTCAAAATCAGCCCCAGCATTTT